This passage covers 2 T cell receptor beta chains from one sample sequenced in a study of blood T cells in healthy people across ages. With a J-beta primer mix and a sample-barcoded 5' primer, a second PCR ran about 7 to 12 cycles. TCRdb re-analysed the 5' RACE reads in MiXCR, keeping a single row per CDR3 protein. The top ten clones hold 22% of a sample with roughly 800,000 distinct CDR3 sequences, 58% of them seen once. Sample: blood. The receptors derive from a man aged 30 to 39 in good health.

Only a few counts were recorded for this clonotype. The V and J genes are TRBV9 and TRBJ2-1; TRBD2 aligns across 12 bases. J gave up 6 bases and V 0 bases, and 4 bases lay outside the gene matches. The CDR3 length is 16 residues. Germline-derived CDR1 and CDR2 are SGDLS and YYNGEE. The CDR3 region is CASSVVLAGGPNEQFF. CDR3 DNA: TGTGCCAGCAGCGTAGTCCTAGCGGGGGGGCCCAATGAGCAGTTCTTC.

This clonotype has a single count. The chain links TRBV24-1 to TRBJ2-5; D is possibly TRBD2 (6 bases). The ends were cut back, 3 bases at V and 1 base at J, with 17 bases in the middle. This CDR3 is built from 17 residues. The germline V gene encodes CDR1 KGHDR and CDR2 SFDVKD. DNA for the CDR3: TGTGCCACCAGTGATCGACGACTAGGCGAGGGCCAAGAGACCCAGTACTTC. This sequence encodes CATSDRRLGEGQETQYF.